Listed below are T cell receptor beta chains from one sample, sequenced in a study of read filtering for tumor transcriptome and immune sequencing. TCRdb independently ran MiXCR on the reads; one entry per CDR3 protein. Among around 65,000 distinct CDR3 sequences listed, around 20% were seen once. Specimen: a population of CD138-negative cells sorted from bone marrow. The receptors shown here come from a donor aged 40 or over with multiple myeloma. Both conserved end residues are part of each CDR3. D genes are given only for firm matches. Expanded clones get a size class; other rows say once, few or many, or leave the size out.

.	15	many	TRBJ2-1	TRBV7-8	CASSFGRITYNEQFF	TGTGCCAGCAGCTTCGGACGAATAACCTACAATGAGCAGTTCTTC
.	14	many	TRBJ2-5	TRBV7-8	CASCYGTVQETQYF	TGTGCCAGCTGCTACGGGACGGTACAAGAGACCCAGTACTTC
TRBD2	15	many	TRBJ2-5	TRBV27	CASSPRTSVQETQYF	TGTGCCAGCAGTCCCCGGACTAGCGTCCAAGAGACCCAGTACTTC
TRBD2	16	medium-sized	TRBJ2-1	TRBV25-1	CASSALAGGLYNEQFF	TGTGCCAGCAGTGCTCTAGCGGGGGGGCTCTACAATGAGCAGTTCTTC
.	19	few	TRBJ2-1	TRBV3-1	CASSPRALGAGLTYNEQFF	TGTGCCAGCAGCCCTCGAGCCCTAGGAGCGGGCCTTACCTACAATGAGCAGTTCTTC
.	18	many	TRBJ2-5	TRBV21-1	CASSKVGGWGVGQETQYF	TGTGCCAGCAGCAAAGTCGGGGGGTGGGGGGTCGGCCAAGAGACCCAGTACTTC
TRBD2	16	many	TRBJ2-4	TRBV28	CASIQAGLAGENIQYF	TGTGCCAGCATCCAGGCAGGACTAGCGGGAGAGAACATTCAGTACTTC
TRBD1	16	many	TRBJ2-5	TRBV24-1	CATSDSGDSLQETQYF	TGTGCCACCAGTGATTCCGGGGACAGCCTTCAAGAGACCCAGTACTTC
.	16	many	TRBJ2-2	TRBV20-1	CSARDVATPVAGELFF	TGCAGTGCTAGAGATGTCGCGACTCCCGTCGCCGGGGAGCTGTTTTTT
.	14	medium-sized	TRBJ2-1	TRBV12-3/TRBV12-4	CASSLQSTYNEQFF	TGTGCCAGCAGTTTACAGTCCACCTACAATGAGCAGTTCTTC
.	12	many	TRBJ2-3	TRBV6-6	CASSYGTDTQYF	TGTGCCAGCAGTTACGGAACAGATACGCAGTATTTT
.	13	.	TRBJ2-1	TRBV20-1	CGATGGSYNEQFF	TGCGGTGCTACTGGGGGCTCCTACAATGAGCAGTTCTTC
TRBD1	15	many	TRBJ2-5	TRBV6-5	CASSYSGTDQETQYF	TGTGCCAGCAGTTACAGTGGGACAGACCAAGAGACCCAGTACTTC
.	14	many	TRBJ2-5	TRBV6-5	CASSYGVYPETQYF	TGTGCCAGCAGTTATGGGGTCTACCCAGAGACCCAGTACTTC
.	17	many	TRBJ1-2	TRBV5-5	CASSLGPTPGPGYGYTF	TGTGCCAGCAGCTTGGGGCCGACTCCCGGACCGGGTTATGGCTACACCTTC
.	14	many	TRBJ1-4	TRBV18	CASSPTGRSEKLFF	TGTGCCAGCTCACCAACAGGGAGAAGTGAAAAACTGTTTTTT
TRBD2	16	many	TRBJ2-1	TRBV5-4	CASSGGLAGGYNEQFF	TGTGCCAGCAGCGGGGGACTAGCGGGAGGATACAATGAGCAGTTCTTC
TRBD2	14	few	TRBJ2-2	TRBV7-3	CASSSIAGTGELFF	TGTGCCAGCAGCTCAATAGCGGGAACCGGGGAGCTGTTTTTT
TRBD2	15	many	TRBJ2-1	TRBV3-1	CASSQDRYGGNEQFF	TGTGCCAGCAGCCAAGATCGTTACGGGGGGAATGAGCAGTTCTTC
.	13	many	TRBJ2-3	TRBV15	CATSRDWLDTQYF	TGTGCCACCAGCAGAGATTGGTTAGATACGCAGTATTTT
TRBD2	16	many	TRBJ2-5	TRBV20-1	CSASGTSGGVQETQYF	TGCAGTGCTAGCGGGACTAGCGGGGGCGTACAAGAGACCCAGTACTTC
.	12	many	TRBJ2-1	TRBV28	CASTMGVLEQFF	TGTGCCAGCACCATGGGGGTCTTGGAGCAGTTCTTC
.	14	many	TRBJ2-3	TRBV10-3	CASRVGGRADTQYF	TGTGCCTCCAGAGTGGGGGGTCGGGCAGATACGCAGTATTTT
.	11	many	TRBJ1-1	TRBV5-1	CASSSGQEAFF	TGCGCCAGCAGTTCGGGACAAGAAGCTTTCTTT
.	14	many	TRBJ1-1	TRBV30	CASHTGKLGTEAFF	TGTGCCTCCCATACAGGGAAACTAGGCACTGAAGCTTTCTTT
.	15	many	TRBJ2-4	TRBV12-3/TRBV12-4	CASSSSPQGAIIQYF	TGTGCCAGCAGTTCCTCCCCACAAGGGGCGATCATTCAGTACTTC
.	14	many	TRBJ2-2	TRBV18	CASYPGLNTGELFF	TGTGCCAGCTACCCGGGACTCAACACCGGGGAGCTGTTTTTT
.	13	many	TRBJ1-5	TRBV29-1	CSVGTTANQPQHF	TGCAGCGTTGGGACGACGGCTAATCAGCCCCAGCATTTT
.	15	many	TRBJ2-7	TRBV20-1	CSARDRLGPLYEQYF	TGCAGTGCTAGAGATCGACTAGGCCCTCTCTACGAGCAGTACTTC
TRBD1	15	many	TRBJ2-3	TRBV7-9	CASSPGTGLTDTQYF	TGTGCCAGCAGCCCGGGGACAGGGTTAACAGATACGCAGTATTTT
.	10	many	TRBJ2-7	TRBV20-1	CSARDSLDYF	TGCAGTGCTAGAGATTCGCTGGACTACTTC
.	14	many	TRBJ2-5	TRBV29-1	CSGGQGRNQETQYF	TGCAGCGGCGGGCAGGGGAGGAACCAAGAGACCCAGTACTTC
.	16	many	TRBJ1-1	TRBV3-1	CASSPPTVPGGTEAFF	TGTGCCAGCAGCCCGCCGACAGTCCCGGGAGGCACTGAAGCTTTCTTT
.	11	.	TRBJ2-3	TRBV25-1	CASTEGDTQYF	TGTGCCAGCACCGAGGGAGATACGCAGTATTTT
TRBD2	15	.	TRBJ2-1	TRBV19	CASSIVRGAYNEQFF	TGTGCCAGTAGTATAGTGCGGGGGGCCTACAATGAGCAGTTCTTC
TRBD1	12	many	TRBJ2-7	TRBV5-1	CASSFTGDEQYF	TGCGCCAGCAGCTTTACAGGGGACGAGCAGTACTTC
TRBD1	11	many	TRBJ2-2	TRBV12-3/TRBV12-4	CASSSDRGLFF	TGTGCCAGCAGTTCGGACAGGGGGCTGTTTTTT
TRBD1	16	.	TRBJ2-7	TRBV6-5	CASSQSPGQAVCEQHF	TGTGCCAGCAGTCAGTCGCCGGGACAGGCGGTGTGCGAGCAGCACTTC
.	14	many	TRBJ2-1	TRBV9	CASSRLQGPNEQFF	TGTGCCAGCAGCCGCTTACAGGGCCCCAATGAGCAGTTCTTC